The T cell receptor beta chain under discussion was sequenced for a study of shared clonotypes between healthy human individuals. Clones were sequenced by immunoSEQ multiplex PCR, and TCRdb holds only the in-frame ones, with some missing. The sample contains some 2,000,000 clones, almost 96% of which appear only once. Points from the study as a whole: It was anticipated that sequencing depth would influence how many clonotypes donors shared.

J was trimmed by 8 bases and V by 5 bases; bases with no gene match: 5. CDR1 is GTSNPN and CDR2 is SVGIG in the germline V gene (reference sequence). This CDR3 comprises 11 residues. A word on this clone: Antigen specificity is unknown.

V usage is TRBV30 and J usage is TRBJ1-2, with 7 bases matching TRBD1. This sequence was found in a young man in good health. The sequencing sample was made of naive CD4+ T cells sorted from blood. Subset reported: CD45RA+ positively selected. CDR3 amino acids: CAWGTGVGYTF. As DNA, the CDR3 is TGTGCCTGGGGTACAGGGGTCGGCTACACCTTC.